This T cell receptor (beta chain) was captured by sequencing in a study of cytomegalovirus exposure and HLA in healthy donors. The PCR ran on 60 Vbeta and 13 Jbeta primers. The method was immunoSEQ multiplex PCR; TCRdb's version includes in-frame clones alone and lacks a portion of them. The sample holds around 200,000 clones, 77% seen once. The CDR3 has 14 amino acids. The V gene's germline CDR1 is SGHTA and CDR2 FQGTGA. V was cut by 6 bases and J by 4 bases, with 15 bases left in between. A note on this clone: The antigen remains undetermined.

Findings of the study overall: TRBV6-2, TRBV6-3 and some other V segments were excluded as indistinguishable. Later on, analysis showed that most CMV-associated TCR beta chains appeared to be HLA-restricted.

The sequencing sample was made of PBMCs. This clonotype was obtained from a woman in her sixties in good health and CMV-seropositive. The rearrangement uses TRBV7-3 and TRBJ1-1; tentative D call: TRBD1 (5 bases). CDR3 loop: CASSLKDRLTEAFF. The CDR3 bases are TGTGCCAGCAGTCTCAAAGACAGACTCACTGAAGCTTTCTTT.